This TCR beta chain is from a study of CD8 T cells in Susac syndrome. Whole-study context: Among the sequenced Susac syndrome patients, six had active disease while eight or nine were in remission.

Random hexamers served to reverse transcribe roughly 0.5 to 1 ug RNA. With immunoSEQ multiplex PCR, TCR beta CDR3 was amplified across 54 Vbeta and 13 Jbeta. TCRdb analysed the immunoSEQ multiplex PCR reads with MiXCR anew, one entry per CDR3 protein. In the table there are about 150,000 distinct CDR3 sequences, 85% to 95% of which are singletons. TCR beta sequencing was performed on blood CD8+ and CD4+ T cells. The CD8+ and CD4+ T cells were negatively isolated, with the TEMRA cells enriched by FACS. The CDR3 spans 12 residues. Per germline, CDR1 SGHRS and CDR2 YFSETQ. The V end lost 3 bases, the J end lost 8 bases, and 9 bases lay between the germline ends.

V is TRBV5-1 and J is TRBJ2-1, with no clear D. This receptor was obtained from a human donor with Susac syndrome. The sequenced sample consisted of CD4+ T cells from PBMCs. This chain's CDR3 is CASSSVPDEQFF. The DNA of the CDR3 is TGCGCCAGCAGCTCGGTCCCTGATGAGCAGTTCTTC.